One and the same sample provided the 15 T cell receptor beta chains below, sequenced in a study of T cell repertoires in cytomegalovirus infection. From the reads, TCRdb called clonotypes with MiXCR, one entry per CDR3 protein. The sample has about 330,000 distinct CDR3 sequences; about 32% are singletons. For these TCRs, the target antigens are not known. Sample: cultured PBMCs, taken from culture after CMV antigen stimulation. These receptors were collected from a human donor in good health (CMV status not recorded). Some clones in this sample may be carry-over from other donors' samples.

The chain uses TRBV7-2 and TRBJ2-2, with TRBD2 as a possible D gene (6 bases). The V gene lost 6 bases and the J gene lost 0 bases, with 17 bases spanning the gap. Germline lookup yields CDR1 SGHTA and CDR2 FQGNSA. CDR3 size: 17 residues. The CDR3 region has the DNA TGTGCCAGCAGGCCGCCGGGACTCGGAACGAACACCGGGGAGCTGTTTTTT. It codes for CASRPPGLGTNTGELFF.

The chain carries TRBV6-6 and TRBJ2-5; possibly TRBD1 or TRBD2 for D (6 bases each). Germline values: CDR1 MNHNY, CDR2 SVGAGI (reference sequence). With 5 bases removed from V and 5 bases from J, the gap between germline ends came to 18 bases. The CDR3 has 15 residues. The CDR3 reads CASSDPRTTGETQYF. In nucleotides, the CDR3 is TGTGCCAGCAGTGACCCCAGGACTACAGGGGAGACCCAGTACTTC.

This sequence joins TRBV6-6 and TRBJ2-7, with a possible D match to TRBD2 (5 bases). CDR1 and CDR2 (germline): MNHNY, SVGAGI (reference sequence). The CDR3 spans 12 residues. V lost 7 bases and J lost 9, with 16 bases in between. CDR3 nucleotides: TGTGCCAGCACCTCTGAGCGGCACGTGCAGTACTTC. As protein: CASTSERHVQYF.

This clonotype was picked up a small number of times. The chain is built from TRBV5-5 and TRBJ2-7, with 7 positions matching TRBD1. Per germline, CDR1 SGHKS and CDR2 YYEKEE (reference sequence). Trimming cost V 4 bases and J 3 bases; bases outside gene matches: 13. The CDR3 runs 16 residues. DNA of the CDR3: TGTGCCAGCAGCGGATATCCGGACAGGTCGTTCTACGAGCAGTACGTC. Translating gives CASSGYPDRSFYEQYV.

V usage is TRBV7-6 and J usage is TRBJ2-7, with 8 bases fitting TRBD1. CDR1 and CDR2 from the germline V gene are SGHVS and FNYEAQ. V was pared by 5 bases and J by 6 bases, with 9 bases of the junction left unmatched. This CDR3 is 14 amino acids long. CDR3 loop: CASSPAGTGIEQYF. CDR3 in DNA: TGTGCCAGCAGCCCCGCCGGGACAGGTATCGAGCAGTACTTC.

This rearrangement joins TRBV12-3 or TRBV12-4 to TRBJ2-3; 9 bases align to TRBD2. This CDR3 region has 15 residues. J gave up 1 base and V 6 bases, and 5 bases lay outside the gene matches. The CDR3 spells CASSATSGGTDTQYF. The DNA for the CDR3 is TGTGCCAGCAGCGCGACTAGCGGAGGCACAGATACGCAGTATTTT.

V usage is TRBV6-8 and J usage is TRBJ1-1; D might be TRBD1 (6 bases). Germline values: CDR1 MNHGY, CDR2 SAAAGT. The CDR3 spans 13 residues. With 4 bases removed from V and 8 bases from J, the gap between germline ends came to 14 bases. Here the CDR3 DNA reads TGTGCCAGCAGTTCGACTCTCCAGGGGGAAGCTTTCTTT. As protein: CASSSTLQGEAFF.

This clonotype was found a few times. The chain is built from TRBV7-9 and TRBJ1-6, with a possible D match to TRBD1 (6 bases). CDR3 length: 17 amino acids. Germline assignment: CDR1 SEHNR and CDR2 FQNEAQ (reference sequence). V gave up 8 bases and J gave up 7 bases, with 24 bases separating them. The CDR3 reads CASHLNPQGPWNSPLHF. In DNA form, the CDR3 reads TGTGCCAGCCACCTTAACCCCCAGGGGCCTTGGAATTCACCCCTCCACTTT.

The rearrangement joins TRBV12-3 or TRBV12-4 to TRBJ1-2; the D gene is possibly TRBD1 (6 bases). There are 14 residues in the CDR3. The V end was cut by 4 bases, the J end by 5 bases, with 14 bases between. CDR3 nucleotide sequence: TGTGCCAGCAGTTCCCCTCCAACAGGGTATGGCTACACCTTC. The encoded protein is CASSSPPTGYGYTF.

In this sample, this clonotype turned up a few times. The rearrangement joins TRBV6-5 to TRBJ2-5, with 9 nucleotides matching TRBD1. J was trimmed by 7 bases and V by 7 bases; bases with no gene match: 7. CDR3 size: 13 residues. Germline lookup yields CDR1 MNHEY and CDR2 SVGAGI. In DNA, the CDR3 is TGTGCCAGCATATCTAGACAGGGGGGGACCCAGTACTTC. Protein: CASISRQGGTQYF.

In this sample, this clonotype turned up a few times. The chain joins TRBV19 to TRBJ2-1; D is unclear. The CDR3 covers 13 residues. Germline V gene data show CDR1 as LNHDA and CDR2 as SQIVND (reference sequence). The germline V and J ends were trimmed by 3 bases and 13 bases, with 16 bases remaining between them. In DNA form, the CDR3 reads TGTGCCAGTAGTATCCAGGACCTAAATGGACAGTTCTTC. Residues: CASSIQDLNGQFF.

This rearrangement joins TRBV19 to TRBJ2-1; 12 bases agree with TRBD2. CDR1 and CDR2 from the germline V gene are LNHDA and SQIVND (reference sequence). V lost 5 bases to trimming and J lost 0 bases; unmatched junction nucleotides: 8. The CDR3 loop spans 18 amino acids. The CDR3 region has the DNA TGTGCCAGTAGTTATCGACTAGCGGGAGTTCGCTCCTACAATGAGCAGTTCTTC. Its protein is CASSYRLAGVRSYNEQFF.

This clonotype was observed at least ten times. One end of the junction varies from germline; a read error may be responsible. The V call is TRBV12-3 or TRBV12-4, the J call TRBJ2-5; 7 bases are shared with TRBD1. The CDR3 extends over 14 amino acids. CDR3 residues: CASSLGDSQETQYF. The CDR3 region has the DNA TGTGCCAGCAGCTTAGGGGACAGCCAAGAGACCCAGTACTTC.

The chain links TRBV29-1 to TRBJ1-3, with TRBD1 matching over 7 bases. CDR3 length equals 14 residues. CDR1 SQVTM and CDR2 ANQGSEA come from the germline V gene. V lost 4 bases, J lost 0 bases, and 3 bases stayed unmatched. The chain's CDR3 is CSVVHRGSGNTIYF. DNA of the CDR3: TGCAGCGTTGTGCACAGGGGCTCTGGAAACACCATATATTTT.

This clonotype occurred a few times. V and J are TRBV7-2 and TRBJ1-3, with D uncertain. V gave up 5 bases and J gave up 7 bases, with 18 bases separating them. From germline, CDR1 is SGHTA and CDR2 FQGNSA. This CDR3 has 15 amino acids. The CDR3 region has the DNA TGTGCCAGCAGCCCAGGTGCACCGAGGGTTAACACCATATATTTT. Translated: CASSPGAPRVNTIYF.